These 10 T cell receptor beta chains were all obtained from the same sample, sequenced in a study of CD8+CD57+ T cells in acquired aplastic anemia. TCR beta VDJ and CDR3 profiling used genomic DNA as template. TCRdb reanalysed the reads using MiXCR and keeps one entry per CDR3 protein. The table has under 350,000 distinct CDR3 sequences, 50% to 65% seen once; the top ten hold roughly 1.2%. Before being chosen for sequencing, patients had shown CD8+CD57+ cell expansion by flow cytometry. The sequenced sample consisted of sorted CD4+, CD8+, or CD8+CD57+ T cells (not recorded which) from PBMCs. All receptors come from a human donor with aplastic anemia.

This clonotype occurred many times. The J gene is TRBJ1-2, the V gene TRBV27; D is ambiguous. From germline, CDR1 is MNHEY and CDR2 SMNVEV (reference sequence). This CDR3 is 14 amino acids long. Trimming shortened V by 5 bases and J by 4 bases, and 14 bases separated the two germline ends. The CDR3 DNA follows: TGTGCCAGCAGTATACGTCTGGGGTCCTATGGCTACACCTTC. It yields the protein CASSIRLGSYGYTF.

V usage is TRBV5-5 and J usage is TRBJ1-2; the match to TRBD1 covers 8 bases. CDR3 length: 15 residues. Germline V lookup: CDR1 SGHKS, CDR2 YYEKEE (reference sequence). Trimming at V came to 0 bases and at J to 0 bases, leaving 1 base not matched to a gene. The CDR3 DNA reads as TGTGCCAGCAGCTTGGTGGGACAGGCTAACTATGGCTACACCTTC. Its protein product is CASSLVGQANYGYTF.

V is TRBV7-9 and J is TRBJ1-1; D is ambiguous. Looked up from germline, CDR1 is SEHNR and CDR2 is FQNEAQ (reference sequence). The CDR3 has 16 amino acids. V lost 5 bases to trimming and J lost 3 bases, with 19 bases between them. This chain's CDR3 is CASSPKGWVRDTEAFF. The CDR3 DNA sequence: TGTGCCAGCAGCCCAAAGGGCTGGGTAAGAGACACTGAAGCTTTCTTT.

The chain carries TRBV24-1 and TRBJ2-5; D is unclear. CDR1 and CDR2 (germline): KGHDR, SFDVKD. This CDR3 comprises 13 residues. Deletions cut 3 bases from V and 5 bases from J, with 9 bases between. Here the CDR3 reads CATSDAPSETQYF. The DNA of the CDR3 is TGTGCCACCAGTGATGCCCCCTCCGAGACCCAGTACTTC.

The V and J genes are TRBV11-2 and TRBJ2-5; 8 nucleotides line up with TRBD1. CDR1 and CDR2 (germline): SGHAT, FQNNGV. The CDR3 extends over 13 amino acids. V was pared by 6 bases and J by 7 bases, with 7 bases of the junction left unmatched. CDR3 residues: CASSSQGAGTQYF. The CDR3, as DNA: TGTGCCAGCAGTTCCCAGGGGGCAGGGACCCAGTACTTC.

DNA of the CDR3: TGCAGTGCTGACGGGACTAGCGGGAGGATAACAGATACGCAGTATTTT. It specifies CSADGTSGRITDTQYF. The chain links TRBV20-1 to TRBJ2-3, with 15 bases that match TRBD2. The junction had 6 bases not matched to a gene; V was cut back by 5 bases and J by 3 bases. Germline V gene lookup returns CDR1 DFQATT and CDR2 SNEGSKA (reference sequence). CDR3 length equals 16 residues.

V is TRBV7-9 and J is TRBJ2-7; TRBD1 is a possible D gene (6 bases). Trimming left V 0 bases short and J 7 bases short, with 16 bases between. The CDR3 spans 15 residues. Germline V gene lookup returns CDR1 SEHNR and CDR2 FQNEAQ (reference sequence). CDR3 sequence (DNA): TGTGCCAGCAGCTTAGCGGACAGCCTTGACCGGGAGCAGTACTTC. Translation: CASSLADSLDREQYF.

This clonotype was found many times. The rearrangement joins TRBV5-1 to TRBJ2-7; the D is unclear. Trimming cost V 4 bases and J 2 bases, with 16 bases left between them. In germline, CDR1 is SGHRS, CDR2 YFSETQ. CDR3 length: 15 amino acids. CDR3 sequence: CASSTPYRGAYEQYF. CDR3 nucleotide sequence: TGCGCCAGCAGCACCCCGTACAGAGGCGCCTACGAGCAGTACTTC.

The gene calls are TRBV25-1 and TRBJ1-1; 9 positions match TRBD1. Germline loops: CDR1 MGHDK, CDR2 SYGVNS. The CDR3 covers 15 residues. The V segment lost 6 bases and the J segment 3 bases; nucleotides outside the gene matches: 8. The CDR3 here is CASRSWDRVDTEAFF. For the CDR3, the DNA is TGTGCCAGCAGATCTTGGGACAGGGTCGACACTGAAGCTTTCTTT. Drawing the rest from reference TRBV25-1 and TRBJ1-1, the complete variable domain is EADIYQTPRYLVIGTGKKITLECSQTMGHDKMYWYQQDPGMELHLIHYSYGVNSTEKGDLSSESTVSRIRTEHFPLTLESARPSHTSQYLCASRSWDRVDTEAFFGQGTRLTVV.

The rearrangement uses TRBV2 and TRBJ2-2; no clear D. Germline V CDR1 and CDR2: SNHLY, FYNNEI. Trimming pared 6 bases from V and 0 bases from J, leaving 17 bases between. The CDR3 runs 17 residues. The CDR3 DNA is TGTGCCAGCAGGCTGTGGACCGAGCCAGCGAACACCGGGGAGCTGTTTTTT. Protein: CASRLWTEPANTGELFF. The entire variable domain, with the rest obtained from reference TRBV2 and TRBJ2-2, is as follows: EPEVTQTPSHQVTQMGQEVILRCVPISNHLYFYWYRQILGQKVEFLVSFYNNEISEKSEIFDDQFSVERPDGSNFTLKIRSTKLEDSAMYFCASRLWTEPANTGELFFGEGSRLTVL.